The 19 T cell receptor beta chains in this list originate from one sample, sequenced in a study of T cells in Graves' hyperthyroidism and ophthalmopathy. TCR beta CDR3 region amplification was performed from RNA transcripts. Carried out on the TCR CDR3, a first-round RT-PCR used the HTBI primer set. TCRdb re-derived calls from the multiplex PCR reads in MiXCR, one entry per CDR3 protein. The sample shows 600,000 to 800,000 distinct CDR3 sequences, approximately 36% of them seen only once. Sequencing was done on a sample of blood. The receptor set was obtained from a woman in her forties with Graves' hyperthyroidism.

Comment on this clonotype: One base away lies a much larger clone, so this may be a sequencing read error. The J gene is TRBJ1-5, the V gene TRBV29-1; D is ambiguous. Germline CDR1 is SQVTM and CDR2 is ANQGSEA. Trimming stripped 5 bases from V and 4 bases from J, with 9 bases between. CDR3 length: 12 amino acids. As DNA, the CDR3 is TGCAGCGTTTGGGCGGGGAATCAGCCCCAGCATTTT. Its translation: CSVWAGNQPQHF. The full variable domain, its missing parts supplied by reference TRBV29-1 and TRBJ1-5, is SAVISQKPSRDICQRGTSLTIQCQVDSQVTMMFWYRQQPGQSLTLIATANQGSEATYESGFVIDKFPISRPNLTFSTLTVSNMSPEDSSIYLCSVWAGNQPQHFGDGTRLSIL.

This clonotype was recorded only once. The chain has TRBV19 and TRBJ1-2; tentatively, D is TRBD1 (5 bases). CDR1 is LNHDA, CDR2 SQIVND, per germline (reference sequence). Deletions cut 2 bases from V and 8 bases from J, with 15 bases between. This CDR3 contains 14 residues. DNA of the CDR3: TGTGCCAGTAGTATAAACAGGTGGGACGACGGCTACACCTTC. Translation gives CASSINRWDDGYTF. The full variable domain, rest sourced from reference TRBV19 and TRBJ1-2, is DGGITQSPKYLFRKEGQNVTLSCEQNLNHDAMYWYRQDPGQGLRLIYYSQIVNDFQKGDIAEGYSVSREKKESFPLTVTSAQKNPTAFYLCASSINRWDDGYTFGSGTRLTVV.

This clonotype was picked up many times. V and J are TRBV9 and TRBJ1-6; tentatively, D is TRBD1 (5 bases). The CDR3 is made up of 16 amino acids. Trimming left V 3 bases short and J 0 bases short, with 10 bases between. Germline V gene lookup returns CDR1 SGDLS and CDR2 YYNGEE. This chain's CDR3 is CASSGDVSSYNSPLHF. The DNA of the CDR3 is TGTGCCAGCAGCGGGGACGTGAGCTCCTATAATTCACCCCTCCACTTT.

This clonotype was picked up one time. The chain links TRBV7-2 to TRBJ2-7; weak D call: TRBD2 (6 bases). The CDR3 covers 13 residues. The V gene lost 5 bases and the J gene lost 9 bases, with 17 bases spanning the gap. Looked up from germline, CDR1 is SGHTA and CDR2 is FQGNSA. The CDR3 reads CASSGGGTDLQYF. In nucleotides, the CDR3 is TGTGCCAGCAGCGGGGGAGGAACTGACCTGCAGTACTTC. Drawing the rest from reference TRBV7-2 and TRBJ2-7, the complete variable domain is GAGVSQSPSNKVTEKGKDVELRCDPISGHTALYWYRQSLGQGLEFLIYFQGNSAPDKSGLPSDRFSAERTGGSVSTLTIQRTQQEDSAVYLCASSGGGTDLQYFGPGTRLTVT.

This clonotype was observed a handful of times. The genes are TRBV2 and TRBJ2-7, with 10 positions matching TRBD1. Germline V gene data show CDR1 as SNHLY and CDR2 as FYNNEI. The CDR3 is 13 residues long. V dropped 8 bases and J dropped 3; count of bases not matched to a gene: 4. CDR3 protein: CASWGTGVYEQYF. The CDR3 nucleotides read TGTGCCAGCTGGGGGACAGGGGTCTACGAGCAGTACTTC.

This rearrangement joins TRBV9 to TRBJ1-3; D not resolved. The V and J ends lost 2 bases and 9 bases respectively, with 12 bases between them. The CDR3 has 13 residues. Germline V gene sequence: CDR1 SGDLS, CDR2 YYNGEE. The CDR3 nucleotides are TGTGCCAGCAGCGTTCGGAGCGGGAGCACCATATATTTT. It encodes CASSVRSGSTIYF.

This clonotype was seen repeatedly, ten times or more. The gene calls are TRBV7-9 and TRBJ1-2; 10 bases line up with TRBD1. CDR1 and CDR2 (germline): SEHNR, FQNEAQ (reference sequence). V gave up 5 bases and J gave up 4 bases; unmatched junction bases: 16. The CDR3 has 18 amino acids. The CDR3, as DNA: TGTGCCAGCAGCGCCTTGGAGGGACAGGGGATTCGGGCCTATGGCTACACCTTC. Protein product: CASSALEGQGIRAYGYTF.

This clonotype has only one observation. The V call is TRBV5-1, the J call TRBJ1-1; D not certain. The CDR3 is 14 amino acids. V lost 4 bases, J lost 5 bases, and 15 bases lay in between. CDR1 and CDR2 (germline): SGHRS, YFSETQ. CDR3 region: CASSMEGRKTEAFF. Written as DNA, the CDR3 is TGCGCCAGCAGCATGGAGGGCAGAAAGACTGAAGCTTTCTTT.

Worth noting for this clonotype: A much larger clone differs from this one at a single base, so this may be a read error. Since no conserved phenylalanine or tryptophan closes the CDR3, a read error is the likely cause. The gene calls are TRBV12-3 or TRBV12-4 and TRBJ1-2; D call uncertain. V lost 5 bases to trimming and J lost 2 bases, with 9 bases between them. The CDR3 is made up of 13 amino acids. CDR3 nucleotide sequence: TGTGCCAGCAGTGCTGGGCCGAACTATGGCTACACCATC. Translation gives CASSAGPNYGYTI.

In this sample, this clonotype turned up a few times. The chain uses TRBV5-1 and TRBJ2-7; 8 bases align to TRBD1. Germline V lookup: CDR1 SGHRS, CDR2 YFSETQ. CDR3 length: 16 residues. Unmatched junction bases numbered 12, after V lost 3 bases and J lost 4 bases. CDR3 bases: TGCGCCAGCAGCTGGACCATTGCAGGGGGCAGGTACGAGCAGTACTTC. It translates to CASSWTIAGGRYEQYF. The complete variable domain, with remaining parts taken from reference TRBV5-1 and TRBJ2-7, reads KAGVTQTPRYLIKTRGQQVTLSCSPISGHRSVSWYQQTPGQGLQFLFEYFSETQRNKGNFPGRFSGRQFSNSRSEMNVSTLELGDSALYLCASSWTIAGGRYEQYFGPGTRLTVT.

This clonotype was found a few times. The CDR3: CASSQNSGGYEQYF. The DNA of the CDR3 is TGCGCCAGCAGCCAGAACTCCGGGGGGTACGAGCAGTACTTC. The J gene is TRBJ2-7, the V gene TRBV4-1; 7 positions agree with TRBD2. The CDR3 runs 14 residues. CDR1 is MGHRA, CDR2 YSYEKL, per germline. Losses at the gene ends were 3 bases for V and 4 bases for J; bases not matched to a gene: 6.

This clonotype was recorded at least ten times. The J gene is TRBJ2-7, the V gene TRBV7-2; 10 positions agree with TRBD1. The CDR3 runs to 14 residues. Per germline, CDR1 SGHTA and CDR2 FQGNSA. After removal of 4 bases from V and 6 bases from J, the junction contained 6 bases not matched to a gene. The CDR3 nucleotides read TGTGCCAGCAGCTCGGGACAGGGGAGAGCCGAGCAGTACTTC. Its translation is CASSSGQGRAEQYF.

The chain combines TRBV20-1 with TRBJ2-5; weak D call: TRBD2 (5 bases). The CDR3 covers 13 residues. V was cut by 6 bases and J by 9 bases, with 20 bases left in between. In germline, CDR1 is DFQATT, CDR2 SNEGSKA (reference sequence). CDR3 region: CSARVGVNQPQYF. The CDR3, as DNA: TGCAGTGCGAGGGTCGGGGTTAATCAGCCCCAGTACTTC.

The CDR3 loop is CASSLPGLAPQAGELFF. For the CDR3, the DNA is TGTGCCAGTAGTCTCCCCGGACTAGCGCCACAGGCCGGGGAGCTGTTTTTT. The rearrangement joins TRBV19 to TRBJ2-2; TRBD2 matches at 9 bases. This CDR3 region has 17 residues. The junction had 13 bases not matched to a gene; V was cut back by 5 bases and J by 6 bases. Germline CDR1 reads LNHDA; CDR2 reads SQIVND (reference sequence).

The gene calls are TRBV10-3 and TRBJ2-7; D may be TRBD1 (5 bases). The CDR3 covers 13 residues. Trimming cost V 3 bases and J 7 bases, with 13 bases left between them. Looked up from germline, CDR1 is ENHRY and CDR2 is SYGVKD. The CDR3 sequence: CAISEGRAREQYF. The CDR3 region has the DNA TGTGCCATCAGTGAAGGCAGGGCCCGGGAGCAGTACTTC.

This clonotype was seen ten or more times. V and J are TRBV2 and TRBJ1-1, with D tentatively TRBD1 (6 bases). Germline assignment: CDR1 SNHLY and CDR2 FYNNEI. The germline V and J ends were trimmed by 4 bases and 1 base, with 7 bases remaining between them. The CDR3 extends over 13 amino acids. The DNA of the CDR3 is TGTGCCAGCAGTGTCAGGGGGAACACTGAAGCTTTCTTT. As protein: CASSVRGNTEAFF.

This clonotype was picked up a small number of times. CDR3: CASSFPGGVLQPQHF. CDR3 nucleotide sequence: TGTGCCAGCAGTTTTCCAGGGGGAGTGCTTCAGCCCCAGCATTTT. The chain links TRBV6-6 to TRBJ1-5, with TRBD1 identical over 7 bases. The germline V gene encodes CDR1 MNHNY and CDR2 SVGAGI (reference sequence). This CDR3 is 15 amino acids long. V dropped 4 bases and J dropped 6; count of bases not matched to a gene: 9.

The V gene is TRBV10-3, the J gene TRBJ1-3; no reliable D call. V was shortened by 5 bases and J by 0 bases, with 17 bases between the two germline ends. CDR1 is ENHRY, CDR2 SYGVKD, per germline. The CDR3 spans 17 residues. CDR3 nucleotides: TGTGCCATCAGTTACTCGAGCCCCGCAGACTCTGGAAACACCATATATTTT. Its translation is CAISYSSPADSGNTIYF.

The rearrangement links TRBV15 to TRBJ1-2, with a tentative D call TRBD1 (5 bases). V shed 6 bases and J shed 4 bases, with 15 bases lying between them. The CDR3 extends over 14 amino acids. CDR1 is LNHNV and CDR2 is YYDKDF in the germline V gene (reference sequence). CDR3 nucleotide sequence: TGTGCCACCAGTTCGAGTACGGGACTCTATGGCTACACCTTC. Translation: CATSSSTGLYGYTF. Variable domain in full (rest from reference TRBV15 and TRBJ1-2): DAMVIQNPRYQVTQFGKPVTLSCSQTLNHNVMYWYQQKSSQAPKLLFHYYDKDFNNEADTPDNFQSRRPNTSFCFLDIRSPGLGDTAMYLCATSSSTGLYGYTFGSGTRLTVV.